This is a list of T cell receptor beta chains from one sample in a study of blood T cells in healthy people across ages. MiXCR, applied by TCRdb to the 5' RACE reads, yields one record per CDR3 protein. The sample includes around 940,000 distinct CDR3 sequences, roughly 47% of them seen just once. The sequenced sample was blood. All receptors come from a woman aged 55-75 years in good health. The CDR3 runs from the conserved cysteine through the conserved F or W.

TRBJ2-1	TRBV4-1	CASSQGTSGLQQFF
TRBJ2-7	TRBV10-3	CAISPGPGTGYSYEQYF
TRBJ2-7	TRBV29-1	CSATGTANYEQYF
-	TRBV20-1	CSAVAGGWETQYF
TRBJ2-2	TRBV7-3	CASSLTHTRVPGELFF
TRBJ2-3	TRBV29-1	CSVEDMGGYTDTQYF
TRBJ2-5	TRBV3-1	CASSQEIPPGLAGGLETQYF
TRBJ2-1	TRBV6-2/TRBV6-3	CASSGGGRALGYNEQFF
TRBJ1-6	TRBV20-1	CSARDSAGHSPLHF
TRBJ2-4	TRBV5-7	CASSFPRQRGIQYF
TRBJ2-3	TRBV20-1	CSARDSYGERPPDTQYF
TRBJ2-4	TRBV6-2/TRBV6-3	CASGPTLAKNIQYF
TRBJ2-3	TRBV7-3	CASSFTGLATDTQYF
TRBJ2-6	TRBV29-1	CSVTSRQGGIPGANVLTF
TRBJ1-2	TRBV12-3/TRBV12-4	CASSFRGANYGYTF
TRBJ2-7	TRBV27	CAIAAGTSPYEQYF
TRBJ2-7	TRBV12-3/TRBV12-4	CASRHGLAGDEQYF
TRBJ2-1	TRBV5-1	CASSRTSGRYNVEQFF
TRBJ1-2	TRBV20-1	CSVPRTGFNYGYTF
-	TRBV28	CASSLRGTSGSRSRYEQYF
TRBJ2-3	TRBV3-1	CASSRLGGTQYF
TRBJ2-3	TRBV7-9	CASSKRGARTDTQYF
TRBJ2-1	TRBV6-5	CASTRFSAVSYNEQFF
TRBJ2-7	TRBV4-1	CANSQETSGSGYEQYF
TRBJ2-4	TRBV4-2	CASSSRTGPNIQYF
TRBJ2-7	TRBV2	CASRQAGVSYEQYF
TRBJ2-7	TRBV12-3/TRBV12-4	CANSLTASGMNKRQYF
TRBJ2-7	TRBV5-6	CASSYGTHSYEQYF
TRBJ1-5	TRBV10-2	CASSEAAGGGNQPQHF
-	TRBV6-2/TRBV6-3	CASSYPIPRDTYYEQYF
TRBJ1-2	TRBV6-6	CASSRRGNYGYTF
TRBJ2-7	TRBV7-9	CASSLGSGTAYEQYF
TRBJ2-7	TRBV28	CASNDRGAYEQYF
TRBJ2-7	TRBV7-6	CASGASGVSSYEQYF
TRBJ2-4	TRBV20-1	CSARRPPRGTSGILAKNIQYF
TRBJ2-7	TRBV27	CAGSSRTRLYEQYF
TRBJ2-7	TRBV7-6	CASSSFRDNNYEQYF
-	TRBV12-3/TRBV12-4	CASSSLSSSYNEQYF
TRBJ1-5	TRBV6-5	CASSYSASVQPQHF
TRBJ2-3	TRBV5-6	CASSPRIVASWDKRTDTQYF
TRBJ2-3	TRBV4-1	CASSQDTRGSTDTQYF
TRBJ2-1	TRBV7-3	CASSPQLHNEQFF
TRBJ2-7	TRBV12-3/TRBV12-4	CASSLTRSYEQYF